This T cell receptor (beta chain) was sequenced during a study of cytotoxic CD8 clonotypes in ibrutinib-treated CLL. Study context: The cohort had around 10 relapsed/refractory and over 14 treatment-naive patients, 17 to 18 IGHV unmutated.

The V gene's germline CDR1 is MNHEY and CDR2 SMNVEV (reference sequence). Trimming cost V 5 bases and J 3 bases; bases outside gene matches: 9. The CDR3 spans 16 residues. The table came from immunoSEQ multiplex PCR; TCRdb's copy has only in-frame clones and leaves some out. The sample includes over 200,000 clones, just under 80% of them seen just once. With regard to this clone: Antigen specificity is unknown.

Study-wide results and caveats: There were few public clonotypes, and on treatment they contracted or stayed stable. The study found baseline clonality above age-matched healthy donors, tracking circulating CD8+ T-cell counts.

V gene TRBV27 combines with J gene TRBJ1-4; 7 bases map to TRBD1. The clonotype was recovered from a human donor with chronic lymphocytic leukemia. The source was PBMCs, collected after 12 months of ibrutinib treatment. Here the CDR3 DNA reads TGTGCCAGCAGTCGAACAGCCGGGACAGCTAATGAAAAACTGTTTTTT. Translating it yields CASSRTAGTANEKLFF.